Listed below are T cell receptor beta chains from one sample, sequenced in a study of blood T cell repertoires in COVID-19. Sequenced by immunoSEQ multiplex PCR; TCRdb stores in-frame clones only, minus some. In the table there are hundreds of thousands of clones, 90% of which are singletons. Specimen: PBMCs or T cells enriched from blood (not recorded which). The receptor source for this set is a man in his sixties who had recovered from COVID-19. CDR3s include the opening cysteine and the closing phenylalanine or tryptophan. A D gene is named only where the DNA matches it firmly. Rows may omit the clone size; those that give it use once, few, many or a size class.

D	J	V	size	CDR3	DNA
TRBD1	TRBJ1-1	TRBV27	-	CASSFRTGTAFF	TGTGCCAGCAGTTTTCGGACAGGAACAGCTTTCTTT
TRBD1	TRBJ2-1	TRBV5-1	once	CASSLPQGDRGEQFF	TGCGCCAGCAGCTTGCCACAGGGGGACAGGGGTGAGCAGTTCTTC
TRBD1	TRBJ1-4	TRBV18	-	CASSGTGTGSEKLFF	TGTGCCAGCTCAGGTACCGGGACAGGGTCTGAAAAACTGTTTTTT
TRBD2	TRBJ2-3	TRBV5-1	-	CASSSATSGAADTQYF	TGCGCCAGCAGCTCCGCGACTAGCGGGGCTGCAGATACGCAGTATTTT
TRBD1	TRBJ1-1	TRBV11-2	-	CATTGQMNTEAFF	TGTGCCACCACGGGACAGATGAACACTGAAGCTTTCTTT
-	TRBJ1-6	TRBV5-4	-	CASSLRSGSYNSPLHF	TGTGCCAGCAGCTTGCGGTCGGGCTCCTATAATTCACCCCTCCACTTT
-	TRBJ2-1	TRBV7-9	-	CASSLSGRGKFF	TGTGCCAGCAGCTTATCTGGACGGGGAAAGTTCTTC
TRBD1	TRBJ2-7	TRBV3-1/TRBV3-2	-	CASSRERTGRLEQYF	TGTGCCAGCAGCCGGGAAAGGACAGGGCGGCTGGAGCAGTACTTC
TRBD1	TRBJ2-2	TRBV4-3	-	CASSHRTGRNTGELFF	TGCGCCAGCAGCCATCGGACAGGGAGGAATACCGGGGAGCTGTTTTTT
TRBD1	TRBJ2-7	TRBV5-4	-	CASSPGKDRPRYEQYF	TGTGCCAGCAGCCCCGGGAAGGACAGGCCGAGATACGAGCAGTACTTC
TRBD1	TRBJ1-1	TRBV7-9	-	CASSYGTGVHEAFF	TGTGCCAGCAGCTACGGGACAGGCGTTCATGAAGCTTTCTTT
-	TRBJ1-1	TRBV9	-	CASSVDRTPNTEAFF	TGTGCCAGCAGCGTAGACCGGACACCAAACACTGAAGCTTTCTTT
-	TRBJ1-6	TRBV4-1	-	CASSQPGGPPLGLHF	TGCGCCAGCAGCCAGCCCGGGGGACCTCCCTTAGGCCTCCACTTT
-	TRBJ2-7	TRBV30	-	CACSQGHRYEQYF	TGTGCCTGCAGCCAGGGCCATCGCTACGAGCAGTACTTC
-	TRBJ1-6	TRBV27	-	CASSSGNSPLHF	TGTGCCAGCAGTTCGGGGAATTCACCCCTCCACTTT
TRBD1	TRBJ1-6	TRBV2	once	CASIPGQGKNSPLHF	TGTGCCAGCATCCCGGGACAGGGTAAAAATTCACCCCTCCACTTT
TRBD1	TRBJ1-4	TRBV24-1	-	CATSPGQGTNEKLFF	TGTGCCACCAGCCCGGGACAGGGGACTAATGAAAAACTGTTTTTT
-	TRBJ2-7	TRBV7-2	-	CASSRNRDVGEQYF	TGTGCCAGCAGCAGAAACAGGGACGTTGGCGAGCAGTACTTC
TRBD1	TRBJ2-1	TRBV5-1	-	CASSTQGFEQFF	TGCGCCAGCAGCACACAGGGGTTTGAGCAGTTCTTC
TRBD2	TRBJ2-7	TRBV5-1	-	CASSLERREKGEQYF	TGCGCCAGCAGCTTGGAACGGCGGGAGAAGGGCGAGCAGTACTTC
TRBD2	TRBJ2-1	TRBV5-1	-	CASSTSGTSGNEQFF	TGCGCCAGCAGCACCTCCGGGACTAGCGGCAATGAGCAGTTCTTC
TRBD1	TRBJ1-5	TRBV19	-	CASSHPQGARNQPQHF	TGTGCCAGTAGTCACCCCCAGGGGGCGCGCAATCAGCCCCAGCATTTT